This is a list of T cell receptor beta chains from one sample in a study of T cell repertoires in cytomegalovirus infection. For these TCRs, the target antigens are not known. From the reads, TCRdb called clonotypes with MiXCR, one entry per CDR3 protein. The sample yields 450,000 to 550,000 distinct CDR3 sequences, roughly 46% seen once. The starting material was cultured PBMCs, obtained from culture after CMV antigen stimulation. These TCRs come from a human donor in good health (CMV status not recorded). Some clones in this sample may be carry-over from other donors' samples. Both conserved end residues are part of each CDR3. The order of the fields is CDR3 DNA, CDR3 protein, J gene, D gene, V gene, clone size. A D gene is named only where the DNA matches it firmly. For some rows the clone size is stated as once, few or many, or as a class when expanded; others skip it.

CDR3nt: TGTGCCAGCGCACCGGACGCCACGGAGACCCAGTACTTC; CDR3aa: CASAPDATETQYF; j_gene: TRBJ2-5; d_gene: NA; v_gene: TRBV7-9; abundance: NA
CDR3nt: TGTGCCAGCAGTTTCAGAGATTCACCCCTCCACTTT; CDR3aa: CASSFRDSPLHF; j_gene: TRBJ1-6; d_gene: NA; v_gene: TRBV12-3/TRBV12-4; abundance: NA
CDR3nt: TGCAGTGCCCGCCGGCGGGGGAGCTCCTACAATGAGCAGTTCTTC; CDR3aa: CSARRRGSSYNEQFF; j_gene: TRBJ2-1; d_gene: TRBD2; v_gene: TRBV20-1; abundance: few
CDR3nt: TGTGCCAGCAGTTTAGCGCCGTTGAATCAGCCCCAGCATTTT; CDR3aa: CASSLAPLNQPQHF; j_gene: TRBJ1-5; d_gene: NA; v_gene: TRBV12-3/TRBV12-4; abundance: NA
CDR3nt: TGTGCCAGCAGCTGGGGACTAGCGGGGGGTCTACCCTCCCGGAAGACCCAGTACTTC; CDR3aa: CASSWGLAGGLPSRKTQYF; j_gene: TRBJ2-5; d_gene: TRBD2; v_gene: TRBV7-8; abundance: NA
CDR3nt: TGTGCCAGCAGTTTCGGCTCCGCTCCGGGTTACACCGGGGAGCTGTTTTTT; CDR3aa: CASSFGSAPGYTGELFF; j_gene: TRBJ2-2; d_gene: NA; v_gene: TRBV12-3/TRBV12-4; abundance: few
CDR3nt: TGTGCCACCAGTGATCCGGGGGGGGGTGAAGCTTTCTTT; CDR3aa: CATSDPGGGEAFF; j_gene: TRBJ1-1; d_gene: NA; v_gene: TRBV24-1; abundance: few
CDR3nt: TGCGCCAGCAGCCAAGATTCTGGGGGCGCCTACAATGAGCAGTTCTTC; CDR3aa: CASSQDSGGAYNEQFF; j_gene: TRBJ2-1; d_gene: NA; v_gene: TRBV4-3; abundance: NA
CDR3nt: TGCGCCAGCAATTTAGCGGGCTGGAACACCGGGGAGCTGTTTTTT; CDR3aa: CASNLAGWNTGELFF; j_gene: TRBJ2-2; d_gene: TRBD2; v_gene: TRBV10-2; abundance: few
CDR3nt: TGTGCCAGCAGCTTAGGGGGGACTAGCGGACACACAGATACGCAGTATTTT; CDR3aa: CASSLGGTSGHTDTQYF; j_gene: TRBJ2-3; d_gene: TRBD2; v_gene: TRBV7-2; abundance: many
CDR3nt: TGTGCCAGCAGCCCAGCCTCGAGCTCCTACAATGAGCAGTTCTTC; CDR3aa: CASSPASSSYNEQFF; j_gene: TRBJ2-1; d_gene: NA; v_gene: TRBV7-2; abundance: NA
CDR3nt: TGTGCCAGCAGTAGCTGGGCTGGCACAGATACGCAGTATTTT; CDR3aa: CASSSWAGTDTQYF; j_gene: TRBJ2-3; d_gene: NA; v_gene: TRBV6-2/TRBV6-3; abundance: once
CDR3nt: TGTGCCAGCAGCTTAGCGGGTAGCGGGGGAGAGCAGTTCTTC; CDR3aa: CASSLAGSGGEQFF; j_gene: TRBJ2-1; d_gene: TRBD2; v_gene: TRBV7-9; abundance: NA
CDR3nt: TGTGCCAGCAGGGCCTGGGGGGACAACCAAGAGACCCAGTACTTC; CDR3aa: CASRAWGDNQETQYF; j_gene: TRBJ2-5; d_gene: NA; v_gene: TRBV6-1; abundance: once
CDR3nt: TGTGCCAGCAGTGACTCGAAGTATGGCTACACCTTC; CDR3aa: CASSDSKYGYTF; j_gene: TRBJ1-2; d_gene: NA; v_gene: TRBV6-4; abundance: few